The 20 T cell receptor beta chains in this list originate from one sample, sequenced in a study of cytomegalovirus exposure and HLA in healthy donors. Sequencing used immunoSEQ multiplex PCR; TCRdb keeps in-frame clones, though not all of them. This sample has about 120,000 clones; 85% to 90% occur once, and the top ten carry under 2.5%. Material for sequencing was PBMCs. The receptors stem from a woman aged 25 to 39 in good health and CMV-seronegative.

The chain employs TRBV19 and TRBJ1-1; TRBD1 agrees at 7 bases. This CDR3 contains 15 residues. Germline CDR1 reads LNHDA; CDR2 reads SQIVND (reference sequence). Trimming at V came to 6 bases and at J to 1 base, leaving 8 bases not matched to a gene. The CDR3 loop is CASRQLGQRNTEAFF. CDR3 nucleotide sequence: TGTGCCAGTAGACAATTGGGACAGCGGAACACTGAAGCTTTCTTT.

The chain joins TRBV2 to TRBJ2-7; tentatively, D is TRBD2 (6 bases). Trimming took off 5 bases at V and 0 bases at J, with 11 bases between the two ends. The length of the CDR3 is 14 residues. Per the germline V gene, CDR1 is SNHLY and CDR2 is FYNNEI. The CDR3 sequence is CASSRDSLSYEQYF. The CDR3, as DNA: TGTGCCAGCAGTCGGGACTCCCTCTCCTACGAGCAGTACTTC.

CDR3: CASSLGAGASYNEQFF. The CDR3 DNA sequence: TGTGCCAGCAGCTTAGGGGCGGGGGCCTCCTACAATGAGCAGTTCTTC. The V call is TRBV7-3, the J call TRBJ2-1, with D perhaps TRBD2 (7 bases). Between the trimmed V and J ends, which lost 2 bases and 0 bases, there was a span of 11 bases. Germline CDR1 is SGHTA and CDR2 is FQGTGA. This CDR3 spans 16 amino acids.

The chain employs TRBV30 and TRBJ1-4; TRBD1 matches at 9 bases. The CDR3 consists of 16 residues. CDR1 is GTSNPN, CDR2 SVGIG, per germline (reference sequence). Trimming cost V 1 base and J 6 bases; bases outside gene matches: 9. CDR3 amino acids: CAWSDRTGDLHEKLFF. CDR3 bases: TGTGCCTGGAGTGATAGGACAGGGGATCTTCATGAAAAACTGTTTTTT.

The chain is built from TRBV19 and TRBJ1-1; tentatively, D is TRBD1 (6 bases). CDR1 is LNHDA, CDR2 SQIVND, per germline (reference sequence). This CDR3 comprises 13 residues. The ends were cut back, 1 base at V and 8 bases at J, with 11 bases in the middle. The CDR3 loop reads CASSIVLDREAFF. CDR3 DNA: TGTGCCAGTAGTATAGTCCTCGACAGGGAAGCTTTCTTT.

The DNA for the CDR3 is TGTGCCAGTAGTATCACGACTAGCGGGGCTTACAATGAGCAGTTCTTC. This codes for CASSITTSGAYNEQFF. This chain links TRBV19 with TRBJ2-1; 11 bases are shared with TRBD2. CDR1 and CDR2 (germline): LNHDA, SQIVND (reference sequence). V lost 3 bases to trimming and J lost 4 bases; unmatched junction nucleotides: 5. This CDR3 comprises 16 residues.

This chain links TRBV19 with TRBJ2-5, with a weak D call TRBD1 (6 bases). The V and J ends lost 4 bases and 5 bases respectively, with 17 bases between them. CDR3 length equals 15 residues. The germline V gene encodes CDR1 LNHDA and CDR2 SQIVND (reference sequence). Here the CDR3 reads CASSKGTSSGETQYF. In DNA, the CDR3 is TGTGCCAGTAGTAAAGGGACATCCTCGGGGGAGACCCAGTACTTC. The variable domain in full, with the rest retrieved from reference TRBV19 and TRBJ2-5, is DGGITQSPKYLFRKEGQNVTLSCEQNLNHDAMYWYRQDPGQGLRLIYYSQIVNDFQKGDIAEGYSVSREKKESFPLTVTSAQKNPTAFYLCASSKGTSSGETQYFGPGTRLLVL.

DNA of the CDR3: TGTGCCAGCAAGACGCGGGGCGTTAGCACAGATACGCAGTATTTT. Translating it yields CASKTRGVSTDTQYF. This sequence joins TRBV6-5 and TRBJ2-3, with D perhaps matching TRBD2 (6 bases). Trimming removed 7 bases at V and 0 bases at J, with 14 bases between. Germline V gives CDR1 MNHEY, CDR2 SVGAGI. This CDR3 spans 15 amino acids.

This clone came up a few times. The chain is built from TRBV2 and TRBJ1-5; D not resolved. Trimming shortened V by 7 bases and J by 0 bases, and 19 bases separated the two germline ends. This CDR3 has 17 residues. Looked up from germline, CDR1 is SNHLY and CDR2 is FYNNEI. For the CDR3, the DNA is TGTGCCAGCATGACGACACGCATAGGATATAGCAATCAGCCCCAGCATTTT. Translated, it gives CASMTTRIGYSNQPQHF.

J is TRBJ2-7 and V is TRBV13; possibly TRBD1 for D (6 bases). CDR1 is PRHDT, CDR2 FYEKMQ, per germline (reference sequence). The CDR3 totals 16 residues. With 1 base removed from V and 7 bases from J, the gap between germline ends came to 20 bases. In DNA, the CDR3 is TGTGCCAGCAGCTTAGATCGGGCGGTGACAGGAGGAGAGCAGTACTTC. The encoded protein is CASSLDRAVTGGEQYF. The complete variable domain, with remaining parts taken from reference TRBV13 and TRBJ2-7, reads AAGVIQSPRHLIKEKRETATLKCYPIPRHDTVYWYQQGPGQDPQFLISFYEKMQSDKGSIPDRFSAQQFSDYHSELNMSSLELGDSALYFCASSLDRAVTGGEQYFGPGTRLTVT.

This chain uses TRBV7-2 with TRBJ1-2; D might be TRBD1 (6 bases). V was trimmed by 1 base and J by 8 bases, leaving 11 bases between them. From germline, CDR1 is SGHTA and CDR2 FQGNSA. CDR3 length: 13 residues. The CDR3 DNA reads TGTGCCAGCAGCTTAGGACAGGCGTTGGGCTACACCTTC. Residues: CASSLGQALGYTF. Together with reference TRBV7-2 and TRBJ1-2, the CDR3 gives the full variable domain: GAGVSQSPSNKVTEKGKDVELRCDPISGHTALYWYRQSLGQGLEFLIYFQGNSAPDKSGLPSDRFSAERTGGSVSTLTIQRTQQEDSAVYLCASSLGQALGYTFGSGTRLTVV.

V usage is TRBV19 and J usage is TRBJ1-5; 10 bases line up with TRBD1. The CDR3 covers 17 residues. CDR1 is LNHDA and CDR2 is SQIVND in the germline V gene (reference sequence). J lost 3 bases, V lost 4 bases, and 9 bases had no gene match. The DNA for the CDR3 is TGTGCCAGTAGTACAGGCCGGGACAGGGGCTTCAATCAGCCCCAGCATTTT. Its protein is CASSTGRDRGFNQPQHF.

This chain links TRBV2 with TRBJ2-3; 9 bases fit TRBD1. The CDR3 extends over 14 amino acids. Germline CDR1 reads SNHLY; CDR2 reads FYNNEI. Trimming at V came to 7 bases and at J to 5 bases, leaving 7 bases not matched to a gene. The CDR3 DNA sequence: TGTGCCAGCATGAGGGACAGGGCCGTAGATACGCAGTATTTT. Its translation: CASMRDRAVDTQYF.

V usage is TRBV13 and J usage is TRBJ1-1, with no clear D. CDR3 length: 15 residues. Between the trimmed V and J ends, which lost 4 bases and 0 bases, there was a span of 12 bases. From germline, CDR1 is PRHDT and CDR2 FYEKMQ (reference sequence). The CDR3 sequence: CASSWGGSMNTEAFF. CDR3 DNA sequence: TGTGCCAGCAGCTGGGGAGGGAGCATGAACACTGAAGCTTTCTTT.

The chain recombines TRBV6-5 with TRBJ2-2; D perhaps matches TRBD2 (5 bases). V was trimmed by 4 bases and J by 1 base, leaving 7 bases between them. CDR1 and CDR2 from the germline V gene are MNHEY and SVGAGI. CDR3 size: 14 residues. The CDR3 DNA sequence: TGTGCCAGCAGTTCACTAGGGAACACCGGGGAGCTGTTTTTT. This gives the protein CASSSLGNTGELFF.

This clone is a singleton in its sample. The gene calls are TRBV7-5 and TRBJ2-7; the D segment call TRBD2 is taken from the table without a DNA check. TRBV7-5 is described as a pseudogene. This CDR3 region has 16 residues. The CDR3 sequence: CARSLSFGGFSYEQYF. The CDR3 region has the DNA TGTGCCAGAAGCTTATCTTTCGGGGGTTTCTCCTACGAGCAGTACTTC.

This chain uses TRBV2 with TRBJ2-1, with 7 bases identical to TRBD1. The CDR3 length is 13 residues. Germline assignment: CDR1 SNHLY and CDR2 FYNNEI. The V and J ends lost 7 bases and 4 bases, in that order; junction bases with no gene match: 4. The chain's CDR3 is CASKEDRYNEQFF. DNA for the CDR3: TGTGCCAGCAAGGAGGACAGGTACAATGAGCAGTTCTTC.

V usage is TRBV7-2 and J usage is TRBJ2-3; D unclear. CDR1 is SGHTA and CDR2 is FQGNSA in the germline V gene. V was trimmed by 5 bases and J by 4 bases, leaving 7 bases between them. CDR3 length equals 12 residues. CDR3 DNA sequence: TGTGCCAGCAGCCCCTCCCCAGATACGCAGTATTTT. It codes for CASSPSPDTQYF.

This sequence joins TRBV5-4 and TRBJ1-6; 8 bases map to TRBD1. The CDR3 has 15 residues. After removal of 4 bases from V and 6 bases from J, the junction contained 6 bases not matched to a gene. From germline, CDR1 is SGHNT and CDR2 YYREEE (reference sequence). CDR3 bases: TGTGCCAGCAGCGCCGGACAGGGAATTAATTCACCCCTCCACTTT. As protein: CASSAGQGINSPLHF.

This clone has only one observation. The chain recombines TRBV7-3 with TRBJ1-1; D is unresolved. The ends were cut back, 6 bases at V and 3 bases at J, with 17 bases in the middle. The CDR3 has 15 amino acids. Germline V gene data show CDR1 as SGHTA and CDR2 as FQGTGA. The CDR3 sequence: CASSRHAGLDTEAFF. The CDR3 DNA reads as TGTGCCAGCAGTCGGCATGCGGGGTTAGACACTGAAGCTTTCTTT.